This TCR beta chain comes out of a study of vaccination and CD4 T cells after COVID-19. Germline CDR1 is DFQATT and CDR2 is SNEGSKA (reference sequence). CDR3 length equals 14 residues. V lost 4 bases and J lost 0, with 13 bases in between. Cultured CD4+ T cell DNA was sequenced using the Oncomine TCR Beta short-read assay. MiXCR, applied by TCRdb to the PCR reads, yields one record per CDR3 protein. Seen here are some 21,000 distinct CDR3 sequences, roughly two fifths observed once, and the top ten hold approximately 5.4%. Regarding time point: late sampling 161 to 241 days after vaccination in three convalescent patients. The treatment denotes: approximately nine-day PBMC culture with coronavirus spike peptide pools or control peptides (ViraFEST assay). This clonotype was recorded a few times. Its antigen is undetermined.

This clonotype originated in a human donor who had recovered from COVID-19. The source was CD4+ T cells from blood, cultured in vitro, collected about 7 months after SARS-CoV-2 vaccination. This sequence joins TRBV20-1 and TRBJ2-7; possibly TRBD1 or TRBD2 for D (5 bases each). This CDR3 reads CSANRDQTSYEQYF. The DNA of the CDR3 is TGCAGTGCTAACCGGGACCAGACCTCCTACGAGCAGTACTTC.